These 32 T cell receptor beta chains came from one sample sequenced in a study of beta chain features in type 1 diabetes. General study results and limits: Within each of all four CD4+ subsets, Type 1 diabetes patients had TCRB CDR3s that were moderately but significantly shorter.

TCRB transcripts that were expressed got sequenced, as all of the isolated RNA had been reverse transcribed. The data were produced by immunoSEQ multiplex PCR, yet TCRdb's version contains in-frame clones alone and is incomplete. The sample holds 600,000 to 700,000 clones, around 15% seen once. Antigens for these TCRs are unknown. The sequenced sample consisted of naive CD4+ T cells from blood. The receptors come from a man aged 18-30 years with type 1 diabetes.

The rearrangement joins TRBV10-3 to TRBJ2-7; D is perhaps TRBD1 (6 bases). This CDR3 has 14 residues. V was cut by 3 bases and J by 2 bases, with 11 bases left in between. Germline CDR1 and CDR2: ENHRY and SYGVKD. The CDR3 DNA is TGTGCCATCAGTGACGACAGGTCCGCCTACGAGCAGTACTTC. Its translation: CAISDDRSAYEQYF.

Only a few counts were recorded for this clone. The rearrangement joins TRBV19 to TRBJ2-5; weak D call: TRBD1 (6 bases). Trimming removed 7 bases from V and 9 bases from J, with 24 bases in between. The germline V gene has CDR1 LNHDA and CDR2 SQIVND (reference sequence). The CDR3 covers 15 residues. The CDR3, as DNA: TGTGCCAGTACTCGCGACAGGCGGAGTCCGGAGCCCCAGTACTTC. This translates into CASTRDRRSPEPQYF. Complete variable domain (other parts from reference TRBV19 and TRBJ2-5): DGGITQSPKYLFRKEGQNVTLSCEQNLNHDAMYWYRQDPGQGLRLIYYSQIVNDFQKGDIAEGYSVSREKKESFPLTVTSAQKNPTAFYLCASTRDRRSPEPQYFGPGTRLLVL.

The rearrangement joins TRBV4-1 to TRBJ1-2; D remains unclear. The CDR3 extends over 14 amino acids. The V gene's germline CDR1 is MGHRA and CDR2 YSYEKL. V dropped 4 bases and J dropped 0 bases, with 9 bases sitting between them. CDR3: CASSLQTTNYGYTF. The CDR3 DNA is TGCGCCAGCAGCCTCCAGACCACTAACTATGGCTACACCTTC.

This clone was detected a few times. V and J are TRBV5-6 and TRBJ1-2; D not certain. Germline CDR1 and CDR2: SGHDT and YYEEEE. CDR3 length: 15 residues. V was pared by 4 bases and J by 0 bases, with 13 bases between. The CDR3 coding sequence is TGTGCCAGCAGCATCCTTAGGCCCCCTAACTATGGCTACACCTTC. Residues: CASSILRPPNYGYTF.

The rearrangement joins TRBV9 to TRBJ1-5, with TRBD1 identical over 8 bases. The V segment lost 1 base and the J segment 6 bases; nucleotides outside the gene matches: 6. The germline V gene encodes CDR1 SGDLS and CDR2 YYNGEE. The CDR3 consists of 15 residues. CDR3 nucleotides: TGTGCCAGCAGCGTAAGCGGACAGGGTTTTCAGCCCCAGCATTTT. Translation: CASSVSGQGFQPQHF. Full variable domain (outside the CDR3, taken from reference TRBV9 and TRBJ1-5): DSGVTQTPKHLITATGQRVTLRCSPRSGDLSVYWYQQSLDQGLQFLIQYYNGEERAKGNILERFSAQQFPDLHSELNLSSLELGDSALYFCASSVSGQGFQPQHFGDGTRLSIL.

The sample holds a few counts of this clone. The chain recombines TRBV7-9 with TRBJ1-2; perhaps TRBD1 as D (5 bases). Germline V gives CDR1 SEHNR, CDR2 FQNEAQ (reference sequence). V was shortened by 5 bases and J by 3 bases, with 13 bases between the two germline ends. This CDR3 spans 14 amino acids. The CDR3 DNA is TGTGCCAGCAGCCCGACGACGGGGGACTATGGCTACACCTTC. This gives the protein CASSPTTGDYGYTF.

In this sample, this clone turned up a few times. The J gene is TRBJ1-3, the V gene TRBV25-1; 9 bases are shared with TRBD1. Germline V gene data show CDR1 as MGHDK and CDR2 as SYGVNS. CDR3 length equals 16 residues. Trimming at V came to 2 bases and at J to 2 bases, leaving 4 bases not matched to a gene. DNA for the CDR3: TGTGCCAGCAGTGAACATGGGACAGGGCCTGGAAACACCATATATTTT. It codes for CASSEHGTGPGNTIYF. The entire variable domain, with the rest obtained from reference TRBV25-1 and TRBJ1-3, is as follows: EADIYQTPRYLVIGTGKKITLECSQTMGHDKMYWYQQDPGMELHLIHYSYGVNSTEKGDLSSESTVSRIRTEHFPLTLESARPSHTSQYLCASSEHGTGPGNTIYFGEGSWLTVV.

The chain recombines TRBV7-2 with TRBJ2-7, with TRBD2 as a possible D gene (7 bases). Germline assignment: CDR1 SGHTA and CDR2 FQGNSA. V was trimmed by 4 bases and J by 2 bases, leaving 15 bases between them. The CDR3 has 15 residues. The CDR3 DNA is TGTGCCAGCAGCTCTCGGGGGCTAGCGGCCTACGAGCAGTACTTC. Translated, it gives CASSSRGLAAYEQYF.

This clone came up a few times. The chain has TRBV28 and TRBJ2-1; TRBD1 agrees at 9 bases. This CDR3 is 14 amino acids long. Trimming removed 5 bases from V and 4 bases from J; junction bases left unmatched: 3. Germline CDR1 and CDR2: MDHEN and SYDVKM. The CDR3: CASSGGQGYNEQFF. CDR3 coding DNA: TGTGCCAGCAGTGGGGGACAGGGATACAATGAGCAGTTCTTC.

This clone has only a few counts. The chain joins TRBV27 to TRBJ1-6; 11 nucleotides align to TRBD1. Germline V gene lookup returns CDR1 MNHEY and CDR2 SMNVEV (reference sequence). This CDR3 is 19 amino acids long. The V gene end was trimmed by 7 bases and the J gene end by 8 bases; junction bases not matched to a gene: 19. The CDR3 bases are TGTGCCAGCACAGACCTCAAACCGGGACAGGGGGTTTTACATTCACCCCTCCACTTT. It specifies CASTDLKPGQGVLHSPLHF.

This clone was found a few times. V gene TRBV6-1 combines with J gene TRBJ2-7; 7 bases match TRBD1. This CDR3 has 19 residues. Germline V gives CDR1 MNHNS, CDR2 SASEGT. The trim removed 1 base at V and 12 bases at J, leaving 27 bases unmatched. The CDR3 reads CASSEVPAGTAGSTRGPYF. Written as DNA, the CDR3 is TGTGCCAGCAGTGAAGTACCCGCCGGGACAGCCGGATCTACCAGGGGTCCGTACTTC.

The sample holds a few counts of this clone. The sample contains more than one DNA sequence encoding this CDR3. This chain joins TRBV18 and TRBJ1-2; D remains unclear. The CDR3 extends over 13 amino acids. Trimming stripped 3 bases from V and 2 bases from J, with 7 bases between. Looked up from germline, CDR1 is KGHSH and CDR2 is LQKENI. CDR3 protein: CASSPDGNYGYTF. The CDR3 DNA reads TGTGCCAGCTCACCGGACGGAAACTATGGCTACACCTTC.

CDR3 sequence reads: CASSQGTGPHLEKGEQFF. DNA for the CDR3: TGTGCCAGCAGCCAAGGAACTGGGCCCCATTTGGAGAAGGGTGAGCAGTTCTTC. The chain is built from TRBV4-2 and TRBJ2-1; D gene uncertain. Between the trimmed V and J ends, which lost 1 base and 9 bases, there was a span of 25 bases. The CDR3 totals 18 residues. The germline gives CDR1 LGHNA, CDR2 YNFKEQ.

This clone has a handful of counts. DNA of the CDR3: TGTGCCAGCAGGGCTAGCGGGGGCTACGAGCAGTACTTC. Amino acid sequence: CASRASGGYEQYF. The rearrangement joins TRBV6-6 to TRBJ2-7, with TRBD2 matching over 10 bases. CDR1 MNHNY and CDR2 SVGAGI come from the germline V gene (reference sequence). CDR3 size: 13 residues. Trimming took 6 bases from V and 3 from J; bases not matched to a gene: 2.

There are a few counts of this clone. The rearrangement joins TRBV7-2 to TRBJ2-4; 7 bases line up with TRBD2. The J segment lost 3 bases and the V segment lost 3 bases, leaving 11 bases of the junction unmatched. CDR1 SGHTA and CDR2 FQGNSA come from the germline V gene. This CDR3 has 17 amino acids. DNA of the CDR3: TGTGCCAGCAGCTTGGTTGGGACTACGGACTTCAAAAACATTCAGTACTTC. This codes for CASSLVGTTDFKNIQYF.

This clone appeared a few times. The chain uses TRBV6-4 and TRBJ2-7; 9 bases fit TRBD1. The CDR3 length is 13 residues. V gave up 8 bases and J gave up 5 bases; unmatched junction bases: 7. Germline CDR1 reads MRHNA; CDR2 reads SNTAGT. The CDR3 DNA is TGTGCCAGCCCGGGACAGGGTACCAACGAGCAGTACTTC. Translation gives CASPGQGTNEQYF.

This clone was observed a handful of times. The chain has TRBV10-3 and TRBJ2-7, with 8 bases matching TRBD2. The V gene's germline CDR1 is ENHRY and CDR2 SYGVKD. This CDR3 spans 15 amino acids. Trimming cost V 3 bases and J 6 bases; bases outside gene matches: 10. The CDR3 sequence is CAISEWSGGASEQYF. The CDR3 coding sequence is TGTGCCATCAGTGAATGGAGCGGGGGCGCATCCGAGCAGTACTTC.

The V call is TRBV7-9, the J call TRBJ1-6; 8 bases line up with TRBD1. The CDR3 spans 14 residues. Germline V gene data show CDR1 as SEHNR and CDR2 as FQNEAQ (reference sequence). With V trimmed by 5 bases and J by 6 bases, 3 bases remained unmatched. The DNA for the CDR3 is TGTGCCAGCAGCGAGCAGGGGGCTAATTCACCCCTCCACTTT. Translated: CASSEQGANSPLHF.

The chain links TRBV28 to TRBJ2-7; a possible D gene is TRBD1 (6 bases). Between the trimmed V and J ends, which lost 8 bases and 1 base, there was a span of 21 bases. CDR1 is MDHEN, CDR2 SYDVKM, per germline. The CDR3 has 16 amino acids. CDR3 sequence reads: CASLQNRANPSYEQYF. In DNA form, the CDR3 reads TGTGCCAGCCTTCAAAACAGGGCTAATCCTTCCTACGAGCAGTACTTC.

This clone has more than one count but fewer than ten. The rearrangement uses TRBV5-1 and TRBJ2-5, with 9 positions matching TRBD2. The length of the CDR3 is 15 residues. Germline trimming cut 5 bases from V and 2 bases from J; bases unmatched to any gene: 7. Germline loops: CDR1 SGHRS, CDR2 YFSETQ. CDR3 nucleotide sequence: TGCGCCAGCAGTGTCACGGGACTAGCACAAGAGACCCAGTACTTC. Protein sequence: CASSVTGLAQETQYF. The variable domain in full, completed from reference TRBV5-1 and TRBJ2-5, reads KAGVTQTPRYLIKTRGQQVTLSCSPISGHRSVSWYQQTPGQGLQFLFEYFSETQRNKGNFPGRFSGRQFSNSRSEMNVSTLELGDSALYLCASSVTGLAQETQYFGPGTRLLVL.

In its sample, this clone was seen a few times. The gene calls are TRBV6-5 and TRBJ2-4; D not resolved. Trimming shortened V by 0 bases and J by 0 bases, and 6 bases separated the two germline ends. This CDR3 is built from 15 residues. The germline V gene encodes CDR1 MNHEY and CDR2 SVGAGI. The CDR3 sequence: CASSYSTKAKNIQYF. DNA of the CDR3: TGTGCCAGCAGTTACTCGACCAAAGCCAAAAACATTCAGTACTTC.

In this sample, this clone turned up a few times. The chain couples TRBV30 to TRBJ2-7; a weak D match, TRBD2 (6 bases). Germline CDR1 reads GTSNPN; CDR2 reads SVGIG (reference sequence). Trimming pared 7 bases from V and 4 bases from J, leaving 17 bases between. The length of the CDR3 is 13 residues. Here the CDR3 DNA reads TGTGCCTCAAAAGTGGACGGACTATACGAGCAGTACTTC. Amino acid sequence: CASKVDGLYEQYF.

The rearrangement links TRBV7-2 to TRBJ1-2, with a tentative D call TRBD1 (6 bases). This CDR3 contains 15 residues. Per germline, CDR1 SGHTA and CDR2 FQGNSA. V lost 5 bases and J 6 bases, leaving 19 bases between the germline ends. For the CDR3, the DNA is TGTGCCAGCAGCCCCCGGTTCGGGGGGGGCGATGGCTACACCTTC. Amino acids: CASSPRFGGGDGYTF.

This clone turned up a few times. The genes are TRBV6-5 and TRBJ2-5; D perhaps matches TRBD2 (5 bases). With 5 bases removed from V and 1 base from J, the gap between germline ends came to 11 bases. CDR1 is MNHEY and CDR2 is SVGAGI in the germline V gene. This CDR3 region has 14 residues. This CDR3 reads CASSAGVLQETQYF. The CDR3 DNA follows: TGTGCCAGCAGTGCCGGGGTGCTCCAAGAGACCCAGTACTTC.

This clone was seen a few times. The chain joins TRBV7-2 to TRBJ2-3, with unresolved D. V lost 3 bases to trimming and J lost 6 bases, with 10 bases between them. Germline V gives CDR1 SGHTA, CDR2 FQGNSA. The CDR3 is 13 amino acids. The CDR3 coding sequence is TGTGCCAGCAGCTTGATTGCTGGGGATACGCAGTATTTT. Protein sequence: CASSLIAGDTQYF.

The chain recombines TRBV13 with TRBJ1-6; a possible D gene is TRBD1 (5 bases). CDR3 length: 17 residues. Germline CDR1 PRHDT, CDR2 FYEKMQ (reference sequence). Trimming removed 1 base from V and 0 bases from J, with 10 bases in between. CDR3 DNA sequence: TGTGCCAGCAGCTTAGAGGGGCTAGGCTCCTATAATTCACCCCTCCACTTT. This sequence encodes CASSLEGLGSYNSPLHF. The full variable domain, its missing parts supplied by reference TRBV13 and TRBJ1-6, is AAGVIQSPRHLIKEKRETATLKCYPIPRHDTVYWYQQGPGQDPQFLISFYEKMQSDKGSIPDRFSAQQFSDYHSELNMSSLELGDSALYFCASSLEGLGSYNSPLHFGNGTRLTVT.

The chain carries TRBV7-3 and TRBJ2-6, with D maybe TRBD1 (5 bases). Germline loops: CDR1 SGHTA, CDR2 FQGTGA. Trimming removed 1 base from V and 0 bases from J, with 13 bases in between. This CDR3 region has 18 residues. The CDR3 spells CASSLSAGRLSGANVLTF. The CDR3 DNA is TGTGCCAGCAGCTTAAGTGCAGGGCGGCTCTCTGGGGCCAACGTCCTGACTTTC.

This clone has a handful of counts. V usage is TRBV5-6 and J usage is TRBJ1-4; the D gene is possibly TRBD1 (6 bases). Germline V gives CDR1 SGHDT, CDR2 YYEEEE. The CDR3 extends over 15 amino acids. Between the trimmed V and J ends, which lost 4 bases and 0 bases, there was a span of 10 bases. CDR3 sequence reads: CASSDGTSTNEKLFF. The CDR3 bases are TGTGCCAGCAGCGACGGGACATCAACTAATGAAAAACTGTTTTTT.

V usage is TRBV4-1 and J usage is TRBJ1-2; D remains unclear. Germline V gives CDR1 MGHRA, CDR2 YSYEKL. This CDR3 has 17 amino acids. Trimming removed 2 bases from V and 1 base from J, with 17 bases in between. The CDR3 spells CASSQWLGRGINYGYTF. CDR3 coding DNA: TGCGCCAGCAGCCAATGGTTAGGTAGAGGGATTAACTATGGCTACACCTTC.

This clone was detected a few times. The chain employs TRBV5-4 and TRBJ2-7, with a possible D match to TRBD1 (5 bases). Germline CDR1 reads SGHNT; CDR2 reads YYREEE (reference sequence). The ends were cut back, 2 bases at V and 3 bases at J, with 12 bases in the middle. The CDR3 contains 14 residues. The CDR3 sequence: CASSFRGSFYEQYF. The CDR3 DNA follows: TGTGCCAGCAGCTTTAGGGGTTCCTTCTACGAGCAGTACTTC.

J is TRBJ1-4 and V is TRBV5-4, with D hard to call. This CDR3 is 12 amino acids long. V gave up 4 bases and J gave up 8 bases, with 9 bases separating them. From germline, CDR1 is SGHNT and CDR2 YYREEE (reference sequence). CDR3 nucleotide sequence: TGTGCCAGCAGCAGGACGGAGGAAAAACTGTTTTTT. Translating gives CASSRTEEKLFF.

This chain joins TRBV29-1 and TRBJ2-3; 8 bases fit TRBD1. Trimming at V came to 6 bases and at J to 4 bases, leaving 6 bases not matched to a gene. Germline-derived CDR1 and CDR2 are SQVTM and ANQGSEA. The CDR3 is made up of 13 amino acids. The CDR3 coding sequence is TGCAGCGTGGACAGGGTTCGGTCAGATACGCAGTATTTT. It translates to CSVDRVRSDTQYF.